The 8 T cell receptor beta chains below were found in one sample sequenced in a study of molecular identifiers for immune sequencing clone quantification. One entry per CDR3 protein, called by TCRdb with MiXCR from the PCR reads. The sample lists under 600,000 distinct CDR3 sequences, 20% to 25% occurring once. Sequenced material: naive CD8+ T cells from blood, with Jurkat cell RNA spiked in. The subset: FACS-sorted CD8+CD4-CCR7+CD45RA+ naive T cells. All receptors come from a human donor in good health. Some libraries in this study had Jurkat cell RNA spiked in.

This clonotype was detected ten times or more. J is TRBJ2-3 and V is TRBV13; the match to TRBD2 covers 9 bases. CDR1 PRHDT and CDR2 FYEKMQ come from the germline V gene (reference sequence). The CDR3 spans 17 residues. V shed 5 bases, J shed 0 bases, and the junction held 9 bases outside the gene matches. The CDR3 DNA is TGTGCCAGCAGCGCCACTACTAGCGGGTCCAGCACAGATACGCAGTATTTT. Translation: CASSATTSGSSTDTQYF.

This clonotype was counted only a few times. The genes are TRBV6-2 or TRBV6-3 and TRBJ1-2; no definite D call. The V and J ends lost 5 bases and 2 bases respectively, with 9 bases between them. This CDR3 spans 13 amino acids. Germline V gene data show CDR1 as MNHEY and CDR2 as SVGEGT. The CDR3 reads CASSNFQNYGYTF. CDR3 sequence (DNA): TGTGCCAGCAGTAATTTTCAGAACTATGGCTACACCTTC.

This clonotype was seen a single time. The chain links TRBV7-3 to TRBJ2-7; TRBD2 matches 12 bases. The germline V gene has CDR1 SGHTA and CDR2 FQGTGA. The V and J ends lost 4 bases and 6 bases, in that order; junction bases with no gene match: 7. CDR3 length: 15 residues. CDR3 residues: CASSSTSGSQGEQYF. The CDR3, as DNA: TGTGCCAGCAGCTCGACTAGCGGGAGTCAAGGCGAGCAGTACTTC. Full variable domain (rest looked up from reference TRBV7-3 and TRBJ2-7): GAGVSQTPSNKVTEKGKYVELRCDPISGHTALYWYRQSLGQGPEFLIYFQGTGAADDSGLPNDRFFAVRPEGSVSTLKIQRTERGDSAVYLCASSSTSGSQGEQYFGPGTRLTVT.

This clonotype was seen ten or more times. The chain recombines TRBV5-1 with TRBJ2-3; no clear D gene. The CDR3 spans 15 residues. Germline loops: CDR1 SGHRS, CDR2 YFSETQ. V shed 4 bases and J shed 3 bases, with 15 bases lying between them. CDR3: CASSRELPSTDTQYF. The DNA of the CDR3 is TGCGCCAGCAGCAGAGAGCTCCCTTCTACAGATACGCAGTATTTT. Drawing the rest from reference TRBV5-1 and TRBJ2-3, the complete variable domain is KAGVTQTPRYLIKTRGQQVTLSCSPISGHRSVSWYQQTPGQGLQFLFEYFSETQRNKGNFPGRFSGRQFSNSRSEMNVSTLELGDSALYLCASSRELPSTDTQYFGPGTRLTVL.

The chain couples TRBV3-1 to TRBJ2-1; 15 positions match TRBD2. Looked up from germline, CDR1 is LGHDT and CDR2 is YNNKEL (reference sequence). Losses at the gene ends were 5 bases for V and 7 bases for J; bases not matched to a gene: 3. The CDR3 extends over 15 amino acids. DNA for the CDR3: TGTGCCAGCAGCTGGGGACTAGCGGGAGGTAATGAGCAGTTCTTC. Protein sequence: CASSWGLAGGNEQFF.

This clonotype was found a few times. J is TRBJ1-1 and V is TRBV15; D call uncertain. CDR3 length: 14 amino acids. Germline values: CDR1 LNHNV, CDR2 YYDKDF (reference sequence). V was pared by 3 bases and J by 2 bases, with 10 bases between. The CDR3 protein is CATSSGRRNTEAFF. The CDR3 DNA sequence: TGTGCCACCAGCAGTGGACGGAGAAACACTGAAGCTTTCTTT. The complete variable domain, with remaining parts taken from reference TRBV15 and TRBJ1-1, reads DAMVIQNPRYQVTQFGKPVTLSCSQTLNHNVMYWYQQKSSQAPKLLFHYYDKDFNNEADTPDNFQSRRPNTSFCFLDIRSPGLGDTAMYLCATSSGRRNTEAFFGQGTRLTVV.

This clonotype was seen many times. The J gene is TRBJ2-3, the V gene TRBV7-9, with D possibly matching TRBD1 (5 bases). The CDR3 runs 13 residues. The germline V and J ends were trimmed by 2 bases and 6 bases, with 9 bases remaining between them. Germline CDR1 and CDR2: SEHNR and FQNEAQ (reference sequence). CDR3 protein: CASSLQGSDTQYF. The CDR3 DNA follows: TGTGCCAGCAGCTTACAGGGATCTGATACGCAGTATTTT.

V and J are TRBV7-9 and TRBJ2-1, with 9 positions matching TRBD2. CDR3 length equals 17 residues. Germline CDR1 is SEHNR and CDR2 is FQNEAQ (reference sequence). V gave up 0 bases and J gave up 0 bases; unmatched junction bases: 3. For the CDR3, the DNA is TGTGCCAGCAGCTTAGCTAGCGGGGGTAGCTCCTACAATGAGCAGTTCTTC. It is translated as CASSLASGGSSYNEQFF.